Given below is one T cell receptor beta chain in context. The data stem from a study of blood T cell repertoires in COVID-19. Across the study: Italy, Spain and the United States were the sources of the convalescent and acute COVID-19 samples. PBMCs, B-cell-depleted T cells, or T cells provided the cDNA or gDNA that made up the material.

The method was immunoSEQ multiplex PCR; TCRdb's version includes in-frame clones alone and lacks a portion of them. The sample consists of approximately 140,000 clones, 65% to 90% of them appearing once. The germline V and J ends were trimmed by 1 base and 3 bases, with 12 bases remaining between them. This CDR3 has 15 amino acids. Germline assignment: CDR1 SGHRS and CDR2 YFSETQ. The sequencing sample was made of peripheral blood. This receptor was obtained from a man in his 70s with acute or convalescent COVID-19. V usage is TRBV5-1 and J usage is TRBJ2-3; possible D gene TRBD2, 6 bases. CDR3 sequence reads: CASSLLRGKTDTQYF. CDR3 in DNA: TGCGCCAGCAGCTTGTTACGCGGGAAGACAGATACGCAGTATTTT.